The following is a T cell receptor beta chain sequence with its context. Its specificity is not known. A universal primer binding site was introduced by template switching. The final cDNA contained unique molecular identifiers. TCRdb fed the 5' RACE reads into MiXCR, producing one record per CDR3 protein. The sample holds 200,000 to 250,000 distinct CDR3 sequences; 6% to 9% are singletons and the top ten take more than 1.5%. This sample is drawn from a study of identical twins. Trimming took 6 bases from V and 4 from J, leaving 9 bases between them. CDR3 length equals 12 residues. In germline, CDR1 is LNHDA, CDR2 SQIVND (reference sequence). Study-wide points: Invariant MAIT and iNKT cells may have partly biased zero-insertion analyses. Conclusions relied on cross-sectional statistical analysis, not following the same donors.

These same data were also listed under a study on yellow fever vaccine responses in identical twins.

The V and J genes are TRBV19 and TRBJ1-1; D gene ambiguous. The receptor's source is a woman under 30 in good health. Specimen: memory (CD45RO+) T cells sorted from blood. CDR3 residues: CASSPSFTEAFF. The CDR3 DNA is TGTGCCAGTAGCCCATCTTTCACTGAAGCTTTCTTT.